Shown below are 15 T cell receptor beta chains from a single sample sequenced in a study of identical twins. TCRdb ran MiXCR on the 5' RACE reads and lists one entry per CDR3 protein. The repertoire holds nearly 900,000 distinct CDR3 sequences, with 12% as singletons. The same sample was also used in a study of yellow fever vaccine responses in identical twins.

Input material: PBMCs. All receptors come from a woman under 30 in good health.

This clonotype has only a few counts. The genes are TRBV2 and TRBJ2-5; TRBD2 matches 13 bases. There are 16 residues in the CDR3. V dropped 6 bases and J dropped 7; count of bases not matched to a gene: 11. In germline, CDR1 is SNHLY, CDR2 FYNNEI. The CDR3 loop reads CASRGTGTSGMGTQYF. The CDR3 DNA reads TGTGCCAGCAGGGGGACTGGGACTAGCGGGATGGGGACCCAGTACTTC.

The chain is built from TRBV7-9 and TRBJ2-5; D may be TRBD1 (6 bases). CDR1 and CDR2 from the germline V gene are SEHNR and FQNEAQ (reference sequence). The V end was cut by 5 bases, the J end by 5 bases, with 27 bases between. CDR3 length: 18 residues. CDR3 coding DNA: TGTGCCAGCAGCCCTCTTCTTCCCGGTCGCAGGGGAAGTGAGACCCAGTACTTC. Residues: CASSPLLPGRRGSETQYF.

The sample holds a few counts of this clonotype. The chain combines TRBV20-1 with TRBJ2-2, with D perhaps matching TRBD2 (6 bases). The CDR3 has 13 residues. Trimming pared 5 bases from V and 7 bases from J, leaving 14 bases between. Germline V lookup: CDR1 DFQATT, CDR2 SNEGSKA (reference sequence). CDR3 nucleotides: TGCAGTGCTCAAACTGGGACTTTCGGGGAGCTGTTTTTT. Encoded protein: CSAQTGTFGELFF.

In its sample, this clonotype was seen many times. This chain links TRBV5-1 with TRBJ2-5; D is perhaps TRBD2 (6 bases). From germline, CDR1 is SGHRS and CDR2 YFSETQ. Between the trimmed V and J ends, which lost 3 bases and 4 bases, there was a span of 13 bases. The CDR3 totals 14 residues. The CDR3 protein is CASSYTSSGETQYF. The CDR3 region has the DNA TGCGCCAGCAGCTACACTAGCTCAGGAGAGACCCAGTACTTC.

The chain uses TRBV19 and TRBJ1-4; 8 bases match TRBD1. Germline CDR1 is LNHDA and CDR2 is SQIVND (reference sequence). CDR3 length: 13 residues. Trimming took 7 bases from V and 7 from J; bases not matched to a gene: 5. CDR3 region: CASKGQVLEKLFF. CDR3 nucleotide sequence: TGTGCCAGTAAGGGACAGGTCCTTGAAAAACTGTTTTTT.

V gene TRBV18 combines with J gene TRBJ1-1; 9 bases agree with TRBD1. Per the germline V gene, CDR1 is KGHSH and CDR2 is LQKENI. The CDR3 is made up of 15 amino acids. With 2 bases clipped from V and 5 bases from J, the junction kept 6 bases outside the gene matches. CDR3 loop: CASSPGDRVGTEAFF. The CDR3 coding sequence is TGTGCCAGCTCACCAGGGGACAGGGTGGGGACTGAAGCTTTCTTT.

The chain joins TRBV12-3 or TRBV12-4 to TRBJ2-2; TRBD2 agrees at 7 bases. CDR3 length: 14 amino acids. V shed 1 base and J 8 bases; nucleotides not matched to a gene: 4. The CDR3 reads CASSLGGLKGELFF. CDR3 nucleotides: TGTGCCAGCAGTTTAGGGGGACTAAAGGGGGAGCTGTTTTTT.

This clonotype was counted a few times. The chain has TRBV2 and TRBJ2-1, with TRBD1 identical over 7 bases. The germline gives CDR1 SNHLY, CDR2 FYNNEI. The V segment lost 2 bases and the J segment 8 bases; nucleotides outside the gene matches: 9. The CDR3 length is 15 residues. The CDR3 region has the DNA TGTGCCAGCAGTGAAAAGGGGACAGTCTGGGATGAGCAGTTCTTC. It is translated as CASSEKGTVWDEQFF.

The sample holds a few counts of this clonotype. The chain joins TRBV28 to TRBJ2-5; the match to TRBD1 covers 8 bases. The V gene end was trimmed by 7 bases and the J gene end by 4 bases; junction bases not matched to a gene: 14. This CDR3 region has 16 residues. Germline V lookup: CDR1 MDHEN, CDR2 SYDVKM. The CDR3, as DNA: TGTGCCAGCAAAGAGGCAGGGGGCGAGGTGGGAGAGACCCAGTACTTC. Encoded protein: CASKEAGGEVGETQYF.

This clonotype was seen ten or more times. The chain employs TRBV25-1 and TRBJ1-1; the D gene is possibly TRBD1 (6 bases). The CDR3 loop spans 14 amino acids. Germline-derived CDR1 and CDR2 are MGHDK and SYGVNS. Between the trimmed V and J ends, which lost 7 bases and 0 bases, there was a span of 12 bases. In nucleotides, the CDR3 is TGTGCCAGCACCGGACAGAATTTGAACACTGAAGCTTTCTTT. This translates into CASTGQNLNTEAFF.

V is TRBV5-6 and J is TRBJ2-3; D gene uncertain. The V end lost 1 base, the J end lost 2 bases, and 8 bases lay between the germline ends. In germline, CDR1 is SGHDT, CDR2 YYEEEE. This CDR3 is 14 amino acids long. The CDR3 sequence: CASSLTANTDTQYF. The CDR3 DNA reads as TGTGCCAGCAGCTTGACAGCCAACACAGATACGCAGTATTTT.

The rearrangement links TRBV4-1 to TRBJ2-3; D tentatively reads TRBD1 or TRBD2 (6 bases each). The germline V and J ends were trimmed by 3 bases and 6 bases, with 13 bases remaining between them. The CDR3 contains 14 residues. Germline V lookup: CDR1 MGHRA, CDR2 YSYEKL. CDR3 amino acids: CASSHAGGPDTQYF. The CDR3 DNA is TGCGCCAGCAGCCACGCCGGGGGCCCCGATACGCAGTATTTT.

The V and J genes are TRBV19 and TRBJ1-1; 7 bases match TRBD1. Germline V gives CDR1 LNHDA, CDR2 SQIVND (reference sequence). Germline trimming cut 5 bases from V and 3 bases from J; bases unmatched to any gene: 6. The CDR3 runs 14 residues. The CDR3, as DNA: TGTGCCAGTAGTCGGGACAGAGGGCACACTGAAGCTTTCTTT. This translates into CASSRDRGHTEAFF.

At least ten counts were recorded for this clonotype. J is TRBJ2-7 and V is TRBV5-1; the D is unclear. The CDR3 is 15 residues long. Between the trimmed V and J ends, which lost 2 bases and 5 bases, there was a span of 17 bases. From germline, CDR1 is SGHRS and CDR2 YFSETQ. This chain's CDR3 is CASSFHGHFSNEQYF. The CDR3 DNA reads as TGCGCCAGCAGCTTCCACGGCCATTTTTCTAACGAGCAGTACTTC. The whole variable domain, remainder taken from reference TRBV5-1 and TRBJ2-7, is KAGVTQTPRYLIKTRGQQVTLSCSPISGHRSVSWYQQTPGQGLQFLFEYFSETQRNKGNFPGRFSGRQFSNSRSEMNVSTLELGDSALYLCASSFHGHFSNEQYFGPGTRLTVT.

The chain couples TRBV6-1 to TRBJ2-2, with a weak D call TRBD2 (5 bases). The V and J ends lost 6 bases and 2 bases respectively, with 16 bases between them. The CDR3 extends over 16 amino acids. The germline V gene encodes CDR1 MNHNS and CDR2 SASEGT. Here the CDR3 reads CASRERLTRNTGELFF. The CDR3 DNA sequence: TGTGCCAGCAGAGAGCGGCTCACACGAAACACCGGGGAGCTGTTTTTT.